The rows below give T cell receptor beta chains drawn from one sample of a study of early T cells in non-severe SARS-CoV-2 infection. TCRdb re-analysed the 5' RACE reads in MiXCR, keeping a single row per CDR3 protein. The profile shows about 83,000 distinct CDR3 sequences, 8.5% to 12% of them singletons. The sequenced sample was whole blood, obtained at baseline. The source of these receptors is an adult who was a healthcare worker with PCR-confirmed SARS-CoV-2 infection or an uninfected control (not recorded which). Each CDR3 is given with its conserved first and last residue. The D gene is left open where the match is weak. Clone size appears in some rows only: once, few, many, or a class for an expanded clone.

J gene,clone size,D gene,V gene,CDR3 protein,CDR3 DNA
TRBJ2-5,few,NA,TRBV6-6,CASSAGGGGETQYF,TGTGCCAGCTCCGCCGGAGGGGGAGGAGAGACCCAGTACTTC
TRBJ1-3,few,TRBD1,TRBV6-6,CASRQSRGAHTIYF,TGTGCCAGCAGGCAGAGCAGGGGGGCCCACACCATATATTTT
TRBJ2-4,many,TRBD2,TRBV18,CASSPAGAVDKNIQYF,TGTGCCAGTTCCCCAGCGGGAGCTGTCGACAAAAACATTCAGTACTTC
TRBJ1-1,many,TRBD1,TRBV27,CASSRRDSLNTEAFF,TGTGCCAGCAGTAGAAGGGACAGCTTGAACACTGAAGCTTTCTTT
TRBJ2-7,NA,NA,TRBV2,CASIRDFEGEQYF,TGTGCCAGCATTCGGGACTTCGAAGGGGAGCAGTACTTC
TRBJ2-7,few,TRBD2,TRBV20-1,CSAPRGEALPSYEQYF,TGCAGTGCCCCTCGGGGGGAGGCCCTCCCTTCCTACGAGCAGTACTTC
TRBJ2-3,NA,TRBD2,TRBV20-1,CSATLAGRTDTQYF,TGCAGTGCTACCTTAGCGGGGCGCACAGATACGCAGTATTTT
TRBJ1-6,NA,NA,TRBV27,CASSLRGERSPLHF,TGTGCCAGCAGTTTGCGGGGAGAGCGGTCACCCCTCCACTTT
TRBJ2-7,NA,NA,TRBV18,CASSPSTGREQYF,TGTGCCAGCTCACCATCAACGGGGAGGGAGCAGTACTTC
TRBJ2-7,many,TRBD2,TRBV20-1,CSARGLVAGVYEQYF,TGCAGTGCTAGAGGCCTGGTAGCGGGAGTTTACGAGCAGTACTTC
TRBJ1-2,NA,NA,TRBV27,CASSPEGAVHGYTF,TGTGCCAGCAGTCCAGAAGGGGCTGTCCATGGCTACACCTTC
TRBJ1-6,NA,NA,TRBV4-2,CASSSQGTGSPLHF,TGTGCCAGCAGCTCACAGGGTACCGGTTCACCCCTCCACTTT
TRBJ2-5,NA,NA,TRBV6-2/TRBV6-3,CASSDGSPQETQYF,TGTGCCAGCAGCGACGGGTCCCCTCAAGAGACCCAGTACTTC
TRBJ2-1,few,NA,TRBV12-3/TRBV12-4,CASNLGTPDEQFF,TGTGCCAGCAACCTCGGGACTCCGGATGAGCAGTTCTTC
TRBJ1-6,many,NA,TRBV6-2/TRBV6-3,CASSYSDNSPLHF,TGTGCCAGCAGTTACTCGGACAATTCACCCCTCCACTTT
TRBJ1-2,few,NA,TRBV7-9,CASSSTGIYGYTF,TGTGCCAGCAGCTCCACAGGAATCTATGGCTACACCTTC
TRBJ2-2,many,NA,TRBV28,CASSSPDRKTNTGELFF,TGTGCCAGCAGTTCCCCCGACAGGAAGACGAACACCGGGGAGCTGTTTTTT
TRBJ2-7,many,NA,TRBV15,CATSRESEYYEQYF,TGTGCCACCAGCAGAGAGTCTGAATACTACGAGCAGTACTTC
TRBJ2-3,many,TRBD2,TRBV24-1,CATSDRRLADSSTDTQYF,TGTGCCACCAGTGACCGAAGACTAGCAGATTCTAGCACAGATACGCAGTATTTT
TRBJ1-1,many,NA,TRBV6-1,CASSMTENTEAFF,TGTGCCAGCAGCATGACAGAGAACACTGAAGCTTTCTTT
TRBJ2-7,few,NA,TRBV30,CAWSRDTYEQYF,TGTGCCTGGAGTAGGGATACCTACGAGCAGTACTTC
TRBJ2-5,NA,TRBD2,TRBV6-5,CASRQGTSGQETQYF,TGTGCCAGCAGACAAGGGACTAGCGGCCAAGAGACCCAGTACTTC
TRBJ2-7,NA,NA,TRBV20-1,CSARDLKDISYEQYF,TGCAGTGCTAGAGATCTCAAAGACATCTCCTACGAGCAGTACTTC
TRBJ2-1,NA,NA,TRBV9,CASSVGLGLNNEQFF,TGTGCCAGCAGCGTAGGATTGGGACTTAACAATGAGCAGTTCTTC
TRBJ2-7,NA,NA,TRBV10-3,CGQNRGLCEQYF,TGTGGACAAAATAGGGGACTCTGCGAGCAGTACTTC
TRBJ2-1,many,TRBD2,TRBV24-1,CATSDLGLAVPGNEQFF,TGTGCCACCAGTGATTTGGGACTAGCGGTCCCAGGAAATGAGCAGTTCTTC
TRBJ1-2,NA,TRBD1,TRBV3-1,CASSPGTGSGYTF,TGTGCCAGCAGCCCAGGGACAGGATCCGGCTACACCTTC
TRBJ2-3,NA,NA,TRBV28,CASSPASPDTQYF,TGTGCCAGCAGTCCCGCATCCCCAGATACGCAGTATTTT
TRBJ2-1,NA,TRBD2,TRBV9,CASISTSGSRGINEQFF,TGTGCCAGCATTTCGACTAGCGGAAGTCGGGGTATTAATGAGCAGTTCTTC
TRBJ2-1,few,NA,TRBV30,CAWKTGNEQFF,TGTGCCTGGAAGACTGGTAATGAGCAGTTCTTC
TRBJ2-3,many,NA,TRBV7-3,CASSLRQGNSDTQYF,TGTGCCAGCAGCTTAAGGCAGGGAAACTCAGATACGCAGTATTTT
TRBJ2-1,NA,NA,TRBV28,CASSSTPSGTYNEQFF,TGTGCCAGCAGTTCCACCCCCAGCGGAACCTACAATGAGCAGTTCTTC
TRBJ1-2,NA,NA,TRBV30,CASKGRRGRDGYTF,TGTGCCTCTAAAGGAAGACGGGGCCGTGATGGCTACACCTTC
TRBJ2-1,NA,TRBD2,TRBV7-9,CASSLRQRGSYNEQFF,TGTGCCAGCAGCTTACGGCAGCGGGGGTCCTACAATGAGCAGTTCTTC
TRBJ2-4,many,TRBD1,TRBV19,CASSITGTVGNIQYF,TGTGCCAGTAGTATAACCGGGACAGTTGGGAACATTCAGTACTTC